Listed here are 19 T cell receptor beta chains from one sample, sequenced in a study of OX40 agonist ivuxolimab in advanced cancers. The data were produced by immunoSEQ multiplex PCR, yet TCRdb's version contains in-frame clones alone and is incomplete. The sample records about 63,000 clones, approximately 92% being singletons. Specimen: CD4+ or CD8+ T cells sorted from blood, collected in a trial of the OX40 agonist ivuxolimab. The receptors come from an adult with an advanced solid tumor such as melanoma, head and neck, liver or kidney cancer.

V is TRBV7-2 and J is TRBJ2-3; 9 positions agree with TRBD2. The germline gives CDR1 SGHTA, CDR2 FQGNSA. This CDR3 has 15 amino acids. The junction had 3 bases not matched to a gene; V was cut back by 2 bases and J by 3 bases. CDR3: CASSLMRGGTDTQYF. The CDR3, as DNA: TGTGCCAGCAGCTTAATGCGGGGGGGGACAGATACGCAGTATTTT. Complete variable domain (other parts from reference TRBV7-2 and TRBJ2-3): GAGVSQSPSNKVTEKGKDVELRCDPISGHTALYWYRQSLGQGLEFLIYFQGNSAPDKSGLPSDRFSAERTGGSVSTLTIQRTQQEDSAVYLCASSLMRGGTDTQYFGPGTRLTVL.

The chain recombines TRBV7-6 with TRBJ2-3, with D possibly matching TRBD2 (5 bases). Germline CDR1 and CDR2: SGHVS and FNYEAQ. Trimming shortened V by 1 base and J by 8 bases, and 7 bases separated the two germline ends. The CDR3 runs 12 residues. The CDR3 is CASSLERSTQYF. The CDR3 coding sequence is TGTGCCAGCAGCTTAGAGCGGAGTACGCAGTATTTT.

The V call is TRBV9, the J call TRBJ1-1, with D hard to call. This CDR3 contains 14 residues. V was clipped by 3 bases and J by 1 base, with 10 bases between them. Germline CDR1 and CDR2: SGDLS and YYNGEE. CDR3 coding DNA: TGTGCCAGCAGCGGCTCTAAGGGGAACACTGAAGCTTTCTTT. This gives the protein CASSGSKGNTEAFF.

The chain has TRBV21-1 and TRBJ2-7; TRBD2 is taken as the D call from the table, unchecked against the DNA. TRBV21-1 is termed a pseudogene. CDR3 length: 17 amino acids. The CDR3 bases are TGTGCCAGCAGCAAAGGTACGGGTCTTCCCCACTTCTACGAGCAGTACTTC. Translating gives CASSKGTGLPHFYEQYF.

V and J are TRBV10-1 and TRBJ2-1, with 9 bases matching TRBD2. Germline CDR1 WNHNN, CDR2 SYGVQD (reference sequence). The CDR3 consists of 16 residues. V trimming: 4 bases; J trimming: 8 bases; junction bases outside the gene matches: 12. The CDR3 sequence is CASSVASGKIFDEQFF. The CDR3 DNA reads as TGCGCCAGCAGTGTGGCTAGCGGGAAGATATTCGATGAGCAGTTCTTC.

The chain employs TRBV7-8 and TRBJ2-3; 7 nucleotides match TRBD2. Trimming cost V 0 bases and J 6 bases; bases outside gene matches: 3. Germline V gene data show CDR1 as SGHVS and CDR2 as FQNEAQ. The CDR3 totals 14 residues. The CDR3 DNA sequence: TGTGCCAGCAGCTTAGCTCTGGGGGGGGATACGCAGTATTTT. Its protein is CASSLALGGDTQYF.

This clone has only one observation. The chain employs TRBV7-2 and TRBJ2-7; D may be TRBD1 (6 bases). CDR3 length: 15 amino acids. Trimming took off 1 base at V and 0 bases at J, with 10 bases between the two ends. Germline values: CDR1 SGHTA, CDR2 FQGNSA. The CDR3 nucleotides read TGTGCCAGCAGCTTAGAGCACAGGGTCTCCTACGAGCAGTACTTC. Protein: CASSLEHRVSYEQYF.

V and J are TRBV5-1 and TRBJ2-7; 7 bases align to TRBD1. The CDR3 has 14 residues. The ends lost 4 bases at V and 2 bases at J; junction bases unmatched: 6. The germline CDR1 and CDR2 sequences are SGHRS and YFSETQ. DNA of the CDR3: TGCGCCAGCAGCCAGGGGGACGGACCCTACGAGCAGTACTTC. This translates into CASSQGDGPYEQYF.

DNA for the CDR3: TGTGCCACCAGCAGAGACTGGGGGGAGGGAAACACCGGGGAGCTGTTTTTT. This encodes CATSRDWGEGNTGELFF. The gene calls are TRBV15 and TRBJ2-2; 7 bases fit TRBD2. The CDR3 extends over 17 amino acids. The J segment lost 2 bases and the V segment lost 0 bases, leaving 6 bases of the junction unmatched. Germline V CDR1 and CDR2: LNHNV, YYDKDF (reference sequence).

The J gene is TRBJ2-7, the V gene TRBV9; D gene unclear. V was shortened by 0 bases and J by 0 bases, with 10 bases between the two germline ends. In germline, CDR1 is SGDLS, CDR2 YYNGEE. This CDR3 region has 15 residues. Here the CDR3 reads CASSVGKGFSYEQYF. In DNA form, the CDR3 reads TGTGCCAGCAGCGTAGGAAAAGGGTTCTCCTACGAGCAGTACTTC.

This chain links TRBV29-1 with TRBJ2-2; 14 nucleotides match TRBD2. V was pared by 7 bases and J by 5 bases, with 6 bases of the junction left unmatched. The germline gives CDR1 SQVTM, CDR2 ANQGSEA. CDR3 length equals 15 residues. Here the CDR3 reads CSGLAGGPRTGELFF. The CDR3 DNA reads as TGCAGCGGACTAGCGGGAGGGCCTCGGACCGGGGAGCTGTTTTTT.

V and J are TRBV7-6 and TRBJ2-2; 7 nucleotides agree with TRBD1. The J segment lost 6 bases and the V segment lost 4 bases, leaving 8 bases of the junction unmatched. Germline lookup yields CDR1 SGHVS and CDR2 FNYEAQ. The CDR3 contains 15 residues. The CDR3 sequence is CASSSTMTGPGELFF. The CDR3 bases are TGTGCCAGCAGCTCGACGATGACAGGGCCCGGGGAGCTGTTTTTT. Drawing the rest from reference TRBV7-6 and TRBJ2-2, the complete variable domain is GAGVSQSPRYKVTKRGQDVALRCDPISGHVSLYWYRQALGQGPEFLTYFNYEAQQDKSGLPNDRFSAERPEGSISTLTIQRTEQRDSAMYRCASSSTMTGPGELFFGEGSRLTVL.

The count of this clone is one. The rearrangement joins TRBV15 to TRBJ1-1; D is perhaps TRBD1 (6 bases). Looked up from germline, CDR1 is LNHNV and CDR2 is YYDKDF (reference sequence). The CDR3 spans 16 residues. V was pared by 5 bases and J by 1 base, with 17 bases between. For the CDR3, the DNA is TGTGCCACCAGCCAGGACAGTTTATGGAGGAACACTGAAGCTTTCTTT. Its protein product is CATSQDSLWRNTEAFF.

The chain combines TRBV11-2 with TRBJ2-7, with 9 bases identical to TRBD1. CDR3 length: 13 amino acids. Germline V gene sequence: CDR1 SGHAT, CDR2 FQNNGV. The ends lost 5 bases at V and 4 bases at J; junction bases unmatched: 3. The CDR3 region is CASSATGGYEQYF. DNA of the CDR3: TGTGCCAGCAGCGCGACAGGGGGGTACGAGCAGTACTTC.

The J gene is TRBJ1-2, the V gene TRBV10-3; TRBD1 agrees at 8 bases. The length of the CDR3 is 14 residues. Germline V gene lookup returns CDR1 ENHRY and CDR2 SYGVKD. V lost 7 bases, J lost 0 bases, and 4 bases stayed unmatched. CDR3 sequence (DNA): TGTGCCATCACCAGACAGGGGTCTAACTATGGCTACACCTTC. The encoded protein is CAITRQGSNYGYTF.

The chain joins TRBV19 to TRBJ2-7, with 10 bases lining up with TRBD2. This CDR3 is built from 17 residues. Germline loops: CDR1 LNHDA, CDR2 SQIVND (reference sequence). The V gene end was trimmed by 6 bases and the J gene end by 1 base; junction bases not matched to a gene: 12. In nucleotides, the CDR3 is TGTGCCAGTAGCAATGTTGCTAGCGGGGGAACTTCCTACGAGCAGTACTTC. This gives the protein CASSNVASGGTSYEQYF.

The chain carries TRBV5-1 and TRBJ2-5; 11 nucleotides line up with TRBD2. The CDR3 length is 15 residues. In germline, CDR1 is SGHRS, CDR2 YFSETQ. V was clipped by 0 bases and J by 8 bases; unmatched bases: 6. The CDR3 sequence is CASSLGPSGGITQYF. The DNA of the CDR3 is TGCGCCAGCAGCTTGGGTCCTAGCGGGGGGATAACCCAGTACTTC.

This clone has only a few counts. The J gene is TRBJ1-2, the V gene TRBV28; 9 bases agree with TRBD1. The CDR3 extends over 13 amino acids. The V and J ends lost 7 bases and 11 bases, in that order; junction bases with no gene match: 11. Germline CDR1 reads MDHEN; CDR2 reads SYDVKM. The CDR3 region is CASTPDRGLSYTF. The CDR3 DNA is TGTGCCAGCACCCCGGACAGGGGCCTATCTTACACCTTC.

This clone was seen a handful of times. V is TRBV10-3 and J is TRBJ2-7, with D tentatively TRBD1 or TRBD2 (5 bases each). There are 14 residues in the CDR3. The germline V gene has CDR1 ENHRY and CDR2 SYGVKD. V lost 2 bases and J 1 base, leaving 9 bases between the germline ends. As DNA, the CDR3 is TGTGCCATCAGTGAGGGGGGTTGGTCCTACGAGCAGTACTTC. It specifies CAISEGGWSYEQYF.